Listed below are T cell receptor beta chains from one sample, sequenced in a study of blood T cell repertoires in COVID-19. Sequencing used immunoSEQ multiplex PCR; TCRdb keeps in-frame clones, though not all of them. The table records approximately 470,000 clones, approximately 85% of them present only once. The source material was peripheral blood. The receptors were gathered from a human donor in a cohort sampled during active COVID-19. The conserved cysteine and the conserved F or W are not part of the CDR3 here.

v_call,j_call,cdr3_aa
TRBV7-8,TRBJ1-2,ASSARTPANYGYT
TRBV7-2,TRBJ2-7,ASTENRGPYEQY
TRBV15,TRBJ2-1,ATASGYNEQF
TRBV3-1/TRBV3-2,TRBJ1-3,ASSQLRDRAGGNTIY
TRBV3-1/TRBV3-2,TRBJ2-7,ASSRGEGLGLQGEQY
TRBV28,TRBJ1-6,ASSPPGVNSPLH
TRBV7-8,TRBJ2-5,ASSDTEETQY
TRBV9,TRBJ2-2,ASRDRVNGELF
TRBV27,TRBJ2-3,ASSFRGSDTQY
TRBV4-2,TRBJ1-1,ASSRGSRENTEAF
TRBV2,TRBJ2-7,AATPGGGGSRTGNEQY
TRBV3-1/TRBV3-2,TRBJ2-7,ASSTAGGLAGGSYEQY
TRBV25-1,TRBJ1-2,ASSSFGTGVNYGYT
TRBV11-2,TRBJ2-1,ASSLGLAGVSSYNEQF
TRBV30,TRBJ1-2,AFYGGGGGYT
TRBV7-2,TRBJ1-2,ASSLAATEGRGYT
TRBV21-1,TRBJ1-1,ASSKAGISQQVEAF
TRBV6-7,TRBJ2-7,ASSYSPPTTGDTYEQY
TRBV12-3/TRBV12-4,TRBJ1-2,ASSTRNRGYT
TRBV27,TRBJ1-1,ASSRQGNTEAF
TRBV5-1,TRBJ1-2,ASSLALTGGVPAYGYT
TRBV19,TRBJ2-1,ASSMTSSGRYNEQF
TRBV7-3,TRBJ1-3,ASSLTGGYGNTIY
TRBV10-3,TRBJ2-1,AISGLVGNEQF
TRBV4-2,TRBJ2-3,ASSQGLAKGTDTQY
TRBV27,TRBJ1-6,ASSFGTGGYNSPLH
TRBV7-9,TRBJ1-2,ASSHETPGQGAGYT
TRBV7-9,TRBJ1-6,ASSGGSGNNSPLH
TRBV9,TRBJ2-1,ASSVVSGRAGEQF
TRBV3-1/TRBV3-2,TRBJ2-3,ASSRTREGTQY
TRBV7-9,TRBJ1-2,ASSLGQGDYGYT
TRBV5-1,TRBJ2-3,ASGNSGPIHTQY
TRBV6-5,TRBJ1-2,ASRRTGHNYGYT
TRBV7-2,TRBJ1-5,ASSLENQLNQPQH
TRBV7-9,TRBJ2-1,ASSLAVIGEQF
TRBV5-6,TRBJ1-2,ASSLVGRGVSNYGYT
TRBV9,TRBJ2-3,ASSLGTSGDTQY
TRBV6-4,TRBJ1-4,ASSDSRRSGGNEKLF
TRBV5-1,TRBJ2-3,ASSSTGVADTQY